This T cell receptor (beta chain) was sequenced during a study of cytomegalovirus exposure and HLA in healthy donors. Study-level points and caveats: In a later analysis, CMV-associated beta chains were mostly HLA-associated, it appeared. In a later analysis, donors in an Asian-associated ancestry cluster reportedly had fewer N-insertions in productive TCRs than the cohort mean. In vitro experiments confirmed that a few CMV-associated chains were specific for CMV antigens.

Per germline, CDR1 MNHEY and CDR2 SMNVEV (reference sequence). The CDR3 is 15 residues long. V was cut by 4 bases and J by 5 bases, with 17 bases left in between. The primer mix had 60 Vbeta and 13 Jbeta primers. The assay was immunoSEQ multiplex PCR, and TCRdb's table has in-frame clones only and misses some. The listing contains approximately 140,000 clones. Regarding this clone: Its antigen remains unknown.

The chain couples TRBV27 to TRBJ1-2; D possibly corresponds to TRBD1 (6 bases). The origin of this receptor is a middle-aged man in good health and CMV-seronegative. Sequencing was performed on PBMCs. CDR3 protein: CASSSGTSGSYGYTF. In DNA, the CDR3 is TGTGCCAGCAGTTCCGGGACATCGGGGTCTTATGGCTACACCTTC.